Listed below are T cell receptor beta chains from one sample, sequenced in a study of cytomegalovirus exposure and HLA in healthy donors. Method: immunoSEQ multiplex PCR; TCRdb's copy keeps in-frame clones and lacks some. Of around 160,000 clones listed, roughly nine tenths are singletons. Sequenced input: PBMCs. Receptor source: a woman younger than 30 in good health and CMV-seropositive. Both conserved end residues are part of each CDR3. Each record gives: V gene, CDR3 protein.

v_gene: TRBV27; CDR3aa: CASSPAGTGSMNTEAFF
v_gene: TRBV13; CDR3aa: CASSLQGLSDTQYF
v_gene: TRBV2; CDR3aa: CASSLRGTEKLFF
v_gene: TRBV2; CDR3aa: CASSGRGENTEAFF
v_gene: TRBV7-2; CDR3aa: CASSLAVAGGQETQYF
v_gene: TRBV5-1; CDR3aa: CASSPGAVGHEKLFF
v_gene: TRBV11-2; CDR3aa: CASSSTPTPYGYTF
v_gene: TRBV2; CDR3aa: CASSLSPRGDSTDTQYF
v_gene: TRBV15; CDR3aa: CATSRGQGGGNEKLFF
v_gene: TRBV9; CDR3aa: CASSVGAGDYGYTF
v_gene: TRBV27; CDR3aa: CASSLGQGLNTEAFF
v_gene: TRBV18; CDR3aa: CASSPRYRNTEAFF
v_gene: TRBV14; CDR3aa: CASSQDGQGIGNEQFF
v_gene: TRBV28; CDR3aa: CASSPDGGRRFREQFF
v_gene: TRBV18; CDR3aa: CASSPGDTQYF
v_gene: TRBV27; CDR3aa: CASSSGGHPF
v_gene: TRBV29-1; CDR3aa: CSVERGTDTQYF
v_gene: TRBV7-9; CDR3aa: CASRDPGQGDYGYTF
v_gene: TRBV6-5; CDR3aa: CASSYSSGRGQETQYF
v_gene: TRBV5-1; CDR3aa: CASSLGYSGTEAFF
v_gene: TRBV13; CDR3aa: CASSNRDRAMNTEAFF
v_gene: TRBV4-3; CDR3aa: CASSPDFYEQYF
v_gene: TRBV11-2; CDR3aa: CASSPGGPVYNEQFF
v_gene: TRBV12-5; CDR3aa: CASQQGNQPQHF
v_gene: TRBV6-5; CDR3aa: CASSRGQGYGYTF
v_gene: TRBV27; CDR3aa: CASSTQRQGLEQFF
v_gene: TRBV28; CDR3aa: CASRKWAREERNYGYTF
v_gene: TRBV5-1; CDR3aa: CASSLGPTGITSKAFF
v_gene: TRBV7-9; CDR3aa: CASSLGLRPGEQYF
v_gene: TRBV7-6; CDR3aa: CASSRDSPFEAFF
v_gene: TRBV7-8; CDR3aa: CASRTEAGAYNEQFF
v_gene: TRBV27; CDR3aa: CASSSLRTGWTNEKLFF
v_gene: TRBV7-6; CDR3aa: CASSLARGTGETQYF
v_gene: TRBV6-6; CDR3aa: CASTPQGENEQFF
v_gene: TRBV7-9; CDR3aa: CASSLDAGHKYF
v_gene: TRBV30; CDR3aa: CAWSVGRARSTYGYTF
v_gene: TRBV15; CDR3aa: CATSNPLVDEQYF
v_gene: TRBV7-9; CDR3aa: CASSYRHSGLAGAYEQYF
v_gene: TRBV15; CDR3aa: CATSSTSGGVNEQFF
v_gene: TRBV25-1; CDR3aa: CASAQGRISGEQYF
v_gene: TRBV4-2; CDR3aa: CASSQDPGNVYGYTF
v_gene: TRBV7-9; CDR3aa: CASSPPLGGLETQYF
v_gene: TRBV6-6; CDR3aa: CASSYLAGYNEQFF
v_gene: TRBV27; CDR3aa: CASSLVGGSSYEQYF
v_gene: TRBV5-1; CDR3aa: CASSFLAGGGYEQYF
v_gene: TRBV5-5; CDR3aa: CASSPGTGANQPQHF
v_gene: TRBV11-2; CDR3aa: CASSLRAAGGSTGELFF
v_gene: TRBV5-1; CDR3aa: CASSLIRGPNNEQFF
v_gene: TRBV5-1; CDR3aa: CASSDPGQGAGEKLFF
v_gene: TRBV2; CDR3aa: CASNQGNRDTQYF
v_gene: TRBV5-1; CDR3aa: CASSLGQGVGYTF
v_gene: TRBV7-3; CDR3aa: CASSSQAGEGYEQYF
v_gene: TRBV7-9; CDR3aa: CASSSGGWSDIQYF
v_gene: TRBV5-6; CDR3aa: CASSLAPDRATFYNEQFF